These T cell receptor beta chains were read from a single sample in a study of PD-L1 blockade in urothelial cancer. Method: immunoSEQ multiplex PCR; TCRdb's copy keeps in-frame clones and lacks some. The table has 50,000 to 55,000 clones, around 79% seen once. Sequencing was performed on PBMCs, taken around atezolizumab (anti-PD-L1) treatment. Receptor source: a man in his sixties or seventies with urothelial cancer. The CDR3 runs from the conserved cysteine through the conserved F or W. D genes are given only for firm matches. Some rows mark clone size as missing; the rest say once, few, many or name a class of expanded clone.

J,size,D,V,DNA,CDR3
TRBJ1-2,once,-,TRBV9,TGTGCCAGCAGCGTAATCCCGGGTCATGGCTACACCTTC,CASSVIPGHGYTF
TRBJ2-3,-,-,TRBV19,TGTGCCAGTAGTATAGGTTGGCGGGGGCCCACAGATACGCAGTATTTT,CASSIGWRGPTDTQYF
TRBJ1-1,-,TRBD1,TRBV4-3,TGCGCCAGCAGCCGCGTTGGGACAGGGGCGAACACTGAAGCTTTCTTT,CASSRVGTGANTEAFF
TRBJ1-2,-,-,TRBV6-6,TGTGCCAGCAGTACACCAGGGATACAGTATGGCTACACCTTC,CASSTPGIQYGYTF
TRBJ1-5,-,-,TRBV4-1,TGCGCCAGCAGCCAGTTCTGGGGGGGGCCCCAGCATTTT,CASSQFWGGPQHF
TRBJ2-1,-,TRBD1,TRBV7-2,TGTGCCAGCAGCTTGGACAGGGTTGGTAATGAGCAGTTCTTC,CASSLDRVGNEQFF
TRBJ1-3,-,TRBD1,TRBV25-1,TGTGCCAGCAGTGCGACAGGGGGAGGAAGATCTGGAAACACCATATATTTT,CASSATGGGRSGNTIYF
TRBJ1-5,-,-,TRBV5-6,TGTGCCAGCAGCATCGGGAGAGATCAGCCCCAGCATTTT,CASSIGRDQPQHF
TRBJ2-5,few,-,TRBV6-6,TGTGCCAGCAGTCTTCGTGCAGGGGAGACCCAGTACTTC,CASSLRAGETQYF
TRBJ2-3,-,TRBD2,TRBV5-4,TGTGCCAGCAGCCCCCTAGCGGGGGGGATAGGTACGCAGTATTTT,CASSPLAGGIGTQYF
TRBJ2-1,-,TRBD2,TRBV6-6,TGTGCCAGCAGCGCCCCGAGAGCGGGACGAAACAATGAGCAGTTCTTC,CASSAPRAGRNNEQFF
TRBJ2-3,-,-,TRBV5-1,TGCGCCAGCAGCTTGGTGGGCCGGACTAGCACAGATACGCAGTATTTT,CASSLVGRTSTDTQYF
TRBJ2-7,-,-,TRBV6-1,TGTGCCAGCAGTGAACAGGCAGGTTCCCCCTACGAGCAGTACTTC,CASSEQAGSPYEQYF
TRBJ2-3,-,TRBD2,TRBV7-2,TGTGCCAGCAGCTTTATCGCGGGGGAAGCGGGGGACGCAGATACGCAGTATTTT,CASSFIAGEAGDADTQYF
TRBJ1-1,once,-,TRBV25-1,TGTGCCAGCAGTGCGCGGAACACTGAAGCTTTCTTT,CASSARNTEAFF
TRBJ1-2,-,TRBD1,TRBV4-2,TGTGCCAGCAGCCCGACGACAGGGGGCAGGGACTATGGCTACACCTTC,CASSPTTGGRDYGYTF
TRBJ1-5,-,-,TRBV2,TGTGCCAGCAGTGATAACGGTGGCCAGCATTTT,CASSDNGGQHF
TRBJ2-3,-,-,TRBV28,TGTGCCAGCAGTTCAGGCACAGATACGCAGTATTTT,CASSSGTDTQYF
TRBJ2-3,-,TRBD2,TRBV12-5,TGTGCTAGTGGCTCCGGGACTAGGCGCGCAGATACGCAGTATTTT,CASGSGTRRADTQYF
TRBJ2-5,-,TRBD2,TRBV28,TGTGCCAGCCAGGGCGCGGGAGTATGGGAGACCCAGTACTTC,CASQGAGVWETQYF
TRBJ1-1,once,TRBD1,TRBV7-8,TGTGCCAGCAGGGGGAACAGACAGGGGGCACAGGCTTTCTTT,CASRGNRQGAQAFF
TRBJ2-2,-,-,TRBV30,TGTGCCTGGAGGCGACAGGAAATTAACACCGGGGAGCTGTTTTTT,CAWRRQEINTGELFF
TRBJ2-2,-,TRBD1,TRBV19,TGTGCCAGTAGTAGACAGGGGGTACCCGGGGAGCTGTTTTTT,CASSRQGVPGELFF
TRBJ2-2,-,-,TRBV7-9,TGTGCCAGCAGCTTAGACGAGGGAGCGAACACCGGGGAGCTGTTTTTT,CASSLDEGANTGELFF
TRBJ2-1,once,TRBD1,TRBV7-8,TGTGCCAGCAGCTTAGTCCGCAGGGGGCTGGGGAATGAGCAGTTCTTC,CASSLVRRGLGNEQFF
TRBJ1-5,few,TRBD1,TRBV30,TGTGCCTGGAGTGCGGACAGGGGGAACCAGCCCCAGCATTTT,CAWSADRGNQPQHF
TRBJ2-3,-,-,TRBV7-3,TGTGCCAGCAGCCCCGGAGACGCCCCGAAGGAGACGCAGTATTTT,CASSPGDAPKETQYF
TRBJ2-7,-,-,TRBV10-3,TGTGCCATCAGTGTAGGAGGGAAATACGAGCAGTACTTC,CAISVGGKYEQYF
TRBJ2-3,-,-,TRBV28,TGTGCCAGCAGTTTTTTGGCCGGCACAGATACGCAGTATTTT,CASSFLAGTDTQYF
TRBJ1-2,once,-,TRBV28,TGTGCTAGCAGCCCCCACGGAGGGGACTATGGCTACACCTTC,CASSPHGGDYGYTF
TRBJ2-3,-,-,TRBV7-2,TGTGCCAGCAGCCTGGGAGGCGGGTTTAGTACGCAGTATTTT,CASSLGGGFSTQYF
TRBJ2-1,-,-,TRBV14,TGTGCCAGCAGCCCACAGCGGGCAGGGGGAGGCAATGAGCAGTTCTTC,CASSPQRAGGGNEQFF
TRBJ2-3,-,TRBD2,TRBV5-1,TGCGCCAGCAGCTTGGCCGCTAGCGGGAGGGGGACAGATACGCAGTATTTT,CASSLAASGRGTDTQYF
TRBJ1-4,-,TRBD1,TRBV5-1,TGCGCCAGCAGCCTAGGACAGGGGAATGAAAAACTGTTTTTT,CASSLGQGNEKLFF
TRBJ1-1,-,TRBD1,TRBV5-1,TGCGCCAGCGCTCAGGGACAGGCCACTGAAGCTTTCTTT,CASAQGQATEAFF
TRBJ1-2,-,-,TRBV5-1,TGCGCCAGCAGCCCCGGGCAGGGTGGCTACACCTTC,CASSPGQGGYTF
TRBJ2-3,-,-,TRBV11-2,TGTGCCAGCAGCTTAGAGGGACTTACCACAGATACGCAGTATTTT,CASSLEGLTTDTQYF
TRBJ2-1,-,TRBD2,TRBV7-8,TGTGCCAGCAGCTGGCGGGGGAGCTCCTACAATGAGCAGTTCTTC,CASSWRGSSYNEQFF
TRBJ1-4,-,TRBD1,TRBV23-1,TGCGCCAGCCCGAGGGGGCCTAATGAAAAACTGTTTTTT,CASPRGPNEKLFF
TRBJ2-7,few,-,TRBV28,TGTGCCAGCAGTCCTCCGAGAGGCGAGGCCTACGAGCAGTACTTC,CASSPPRGEAYEQYF